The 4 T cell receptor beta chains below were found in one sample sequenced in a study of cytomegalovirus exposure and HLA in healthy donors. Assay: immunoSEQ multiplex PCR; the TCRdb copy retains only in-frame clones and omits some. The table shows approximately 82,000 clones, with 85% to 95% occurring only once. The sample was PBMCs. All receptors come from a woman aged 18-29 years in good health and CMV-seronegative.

DNA for the CDR3: TGTGCCAGCAGCTTAGGATCTTGGCAGTCCTATGGCTACACCTTC. Amino acid sequence: CASSLGSWQSYGYTF. The V and J genes are TRBV13 and TRBJ1-2; D remains ambiguous. This CDR3 has 15 residues. Looked up from germline, CDR1 is PRHDT and CDR2 is FYEKMQ (reference sequence). V was shortened by 0 bases and J by 4 bases, with 12 bases between the two germline ends.

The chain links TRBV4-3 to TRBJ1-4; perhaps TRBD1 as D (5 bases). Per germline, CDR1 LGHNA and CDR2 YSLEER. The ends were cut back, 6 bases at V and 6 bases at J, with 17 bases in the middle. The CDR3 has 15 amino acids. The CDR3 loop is CASSITGYLDEKLFF. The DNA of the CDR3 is TGCGCCAGCAGTATAACAGGATATTTGGATGAAAAACTGTTTTTT.

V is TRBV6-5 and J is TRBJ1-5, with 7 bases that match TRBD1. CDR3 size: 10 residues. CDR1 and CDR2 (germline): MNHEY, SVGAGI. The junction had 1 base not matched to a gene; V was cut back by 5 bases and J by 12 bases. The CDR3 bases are TGTGCCAGCAGTAGACAGGGCCAGCATTTT. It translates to CASSRQGQHF.

CDR3 amino acids: CASSLTGTGGLWSNQPQHF. For the CDR3, the DNA is TGTGCCAGCAGTTTAACCGGGACAGGGGGCTTATGGAGCAATCAGCCCCAGCATTTT. The chain couples TRBV28 to TRBJ1-5; 12 bases align to TRBD1. The J segment lost 1 base and the V segment lost 2 bases, leaving 9 bases of the junction unmatched. Germline CDR1 MDHEN, CDR2 SYDVKM. The CDR3 is 19 residues long.